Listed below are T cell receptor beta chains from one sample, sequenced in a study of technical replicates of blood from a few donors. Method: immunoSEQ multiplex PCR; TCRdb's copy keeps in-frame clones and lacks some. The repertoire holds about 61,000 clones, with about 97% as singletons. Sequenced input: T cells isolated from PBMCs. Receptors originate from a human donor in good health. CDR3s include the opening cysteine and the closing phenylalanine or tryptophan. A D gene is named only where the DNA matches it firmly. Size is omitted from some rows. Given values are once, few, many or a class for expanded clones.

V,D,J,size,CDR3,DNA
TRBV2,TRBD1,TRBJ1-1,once,CASKSRRDRGTEAFF,TGTGCCAGCAAATCCCGCCGGGACAGGGGCACTGAAGCTTTCTTT
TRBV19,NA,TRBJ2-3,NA,CASSINLVSTDTQYF,TGTGCCAGTAGTATTAATCTTGTTAGCACAGATACGCAGTATTTT
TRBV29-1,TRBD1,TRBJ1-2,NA,CSVARDRGLMDYGYTF,TGCAGCGTTGCCAGGGACAGGGGGCTAATGGACTATGGCTACACCTTC
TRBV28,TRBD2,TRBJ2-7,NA,CASSSMRTSGNYEQYF,TGTGCCAGCAGTTCCATGAGGACTAGCGGGAACTACGAGCAGTACTTC
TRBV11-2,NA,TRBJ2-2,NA,CASRTLLSPNTGELFF,TGTGCCAGCAGGACCCTACTATCTCCGAACACCGGGGAGCTGTTTTTT
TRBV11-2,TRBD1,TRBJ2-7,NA,CASRDRDRAYEQYF,TGTGCCAGCAGGGACCGGGACAGAGCCTACGAGCAGTACTTC
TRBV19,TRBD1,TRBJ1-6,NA,CASSQGAGYSPLHF,TGTGCCAGTAGCCAGGGGGCCGGGTATTCACCCCTCCACTTT
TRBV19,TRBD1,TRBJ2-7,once,CASSIRDSYEQYF,TGTGCCAGTAGTATAAGGGACAGCTACGAGCAGTACTTC
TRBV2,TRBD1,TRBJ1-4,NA,CASSDRGSGNEKLFF,TGTGCCAGCAGTGACAGGGGGTCGGGTAATGAAAAACTGTTTTTT
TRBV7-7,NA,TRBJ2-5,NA,CASSPRTAAPEETQYF,TGTGCTAGCAGCCCTCGGACAGCCGCACCCGAAGAGACCCAGTACTTC
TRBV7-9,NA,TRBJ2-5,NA,CASSSTQGRNF,TGTGCCAGCAGTTCGACCCAGGGTAGGAACTTC
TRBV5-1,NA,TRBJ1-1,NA,CASSKLDKTTEAFF,TGCGCCAGCTCAAAATTAGACAAGACCACTGAAGCTTTCTTT
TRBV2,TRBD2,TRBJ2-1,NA,CARSGRAYNEQFF,TGTGCCAGGAGCGGGAGGGCTTACAATGAGCAGTTCTTC
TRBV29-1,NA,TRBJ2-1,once,CSALDQRDFRGEQFF,TGCAGCGCCCTGGACCAGCGGGATTTCAGGGGTGAGCAGTTCTTC
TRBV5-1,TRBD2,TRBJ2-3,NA,CASSPRWGSSGGFTDTQYF,TGCGCCAGCAGCCCACGATGGGGTTCTAGCGGGGGGTTCACAGATACGCAGTATTTT
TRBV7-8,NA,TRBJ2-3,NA,CASSHPRRGSTDTQYF,TGTGCCAGCAGCCACCCTCGGCGGGGAAGCACAGATACGCAGTATTTT
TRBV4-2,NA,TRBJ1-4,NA,CASSRERTASNEKLFF,TGTGCCAGCAGCCGCGAGCGGACCGCTTCTAATGAAAAACTGTTTTTT
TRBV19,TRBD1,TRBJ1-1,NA,CASSTRDRRTEAFF,TGTGCCAGTAGTACCCGGGACAGGAGGACTGAAGCTTTCTTT
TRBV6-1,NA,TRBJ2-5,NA,CASSEWTVKETQYF,TGTGCCAGCAGTGAATGGACAGTCAAGGAGACCCAGTACTTC
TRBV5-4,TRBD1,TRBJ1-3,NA,CASSFPTGSGNTIYF,TGTGCCAGCAGCTTTCCGACAGGGTCTGGAAACACCATATATTTT
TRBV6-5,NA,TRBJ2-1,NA,CASSYLWRSSYNEQFF,TGTGCCAGCAGTTACTTATGGCGGAGCTCCTACAATGAGCAGTTCTTC
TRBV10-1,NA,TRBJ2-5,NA,CASSAGSANQETQYF,TGCGCCAGCAGTGCTGGTAGCGCGAACCAAGAGACCCAGTACTTC
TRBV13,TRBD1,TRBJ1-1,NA,CASSFGTGGVNTEAFF,TGTGCCAGCAGCTTCGGGACAGGGGGTGTGAACACTGAAGCTTTCTTT
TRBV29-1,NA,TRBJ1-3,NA,CSVAWPGQAGNTIYF,TGCAGCGTGGCTTGGCCGGGACAAGCTGGAAACACCATATATTTT
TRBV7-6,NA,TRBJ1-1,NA,CASSPSRAPYTEAFF,TGTGCCAGCAGCCCAAGCAGGGCACCCTACACTGAAGCTTTCTTT
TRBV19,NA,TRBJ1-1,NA,CASSTLGAIQTEAFF,TGTGCCAGTAGTACCCTGGGCGCCATCCAGACTGAAGCTTTCTTT
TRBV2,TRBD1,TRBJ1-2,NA,CASVSGTGPNYGYTF,TGTGCCAGTGTCTCCGGGACAGGCCCTAACTATGGCTACACCTTC
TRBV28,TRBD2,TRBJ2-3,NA,CASTPPGLAGRENTDTQYF,TGTGCCAGCACCCCTCCTGGACTAGCGGGGCGGGAAAACACAGATACGCAGTATTTT
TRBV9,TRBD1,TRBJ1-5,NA,CASSGTGGSEQPQHF,TGTGCCAGCAGCGGAACAGGGGGATCGGAACAGCCCCAGCATTTT
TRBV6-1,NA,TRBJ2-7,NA,CASCHGGVTYEQYF,TGTGCCAGCTGTCATGGCGGGGTCACCTACGAGCAGTACTTC
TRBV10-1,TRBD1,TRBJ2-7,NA,CASNPGQGSYEQYF,TGCGCCAGCAACCCGGGACAGGGCTCCTACGAGCAGTACTTC
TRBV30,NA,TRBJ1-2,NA,CAWSVNSNYGYTF,TGTGCCTGGAGTGTCAACAGTAACTATGGCTACACCTTC
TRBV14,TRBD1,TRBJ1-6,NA,CASSHRGPNSPLHF,TGTGCCAGCAGCCACAGGGGGCCTAATTCACCCCTCCACTTT
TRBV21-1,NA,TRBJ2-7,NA,CASSKGQGVANEQYF,TGTGCCAGCAGCAAGGGACAGGGAGTTGCGAACGAGCAGTACTTC
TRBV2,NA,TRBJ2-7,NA,CASSYGGRSGEQYF,TGTGCCAGCAGTTACGGGGGTAGAAGTGGCGAGCAGTACTTC
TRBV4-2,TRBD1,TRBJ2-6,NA,CASSRLELTGTGALGSGANVLTF,TGTGCCAGCAGCCGACTAGAACTCACCGGGACAGGGGCCTTAGGCTCTGGGGCCAACGTCCTGACTTTC
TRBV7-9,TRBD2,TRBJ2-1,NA,CASSLVAGGLNEQFF,TGTGCCAGCAGCTTAGTGGCGGGAGGCCTCAATGAGCAGTTCTTC
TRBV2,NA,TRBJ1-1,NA,CASSDVDRNTEAFF,TGTGCCAGCAGTGACGTGGACAGAAACACTGAAGCTTTCTTT
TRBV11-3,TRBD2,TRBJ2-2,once,CASSPREAGENTGELFF,TGTGCCAGCAGCCCCCGTGAAGCGGGAGAAAACACCGGGGAGCTGTTTTTT
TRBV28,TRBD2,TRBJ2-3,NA,CASSQGTSGNTDTQYF,TGTGCCAGCAGTCAGGGGACTAGCGGGAACACAGATACGCAGTATTTT
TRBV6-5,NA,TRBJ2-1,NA,CASSLGHPYNEQFF,TGTGCCAGCAGTTTGGGGCACCCCTACAATGAGCAGTTCTTC
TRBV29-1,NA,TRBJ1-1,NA,CSAQDSLNTEAFF,TGCAGCGCTCAGGACAGCCTGAACACTGAAGCTTTCTTT
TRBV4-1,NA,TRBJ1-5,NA,CASSQEPFEFQPQHF,TGCGCCAGCAGCCAAGAACCCTTCGAGTTCCAGCCCCAGCATTTT
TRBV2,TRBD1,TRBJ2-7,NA,CASSVDRGSYEQYF,TGTGCCAGCAGTGTAGACAGGGGATCCTACGAGCAGTACTTC
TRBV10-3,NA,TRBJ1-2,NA,CAISDTGYNYGYTF,TGTGCCATCAGTGACACAGGGTATAACTATGGCTACACCTTC
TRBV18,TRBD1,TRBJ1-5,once,CASSLSLRDRGTEPQHF,TGTGCCAGCTCACTTTCTCTCCGGGACAGGGGTACGGAGCCCCAGCATTTT
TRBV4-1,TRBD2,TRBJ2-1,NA,CASSQILKRGIGRDEQFF,TGCGCCAGCAGCCAAATCCTTAAGCGGGGGATCGGCAGGGATGAGCAGTTCTTC
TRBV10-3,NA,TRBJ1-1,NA,CAISDFGGNTEAFF,TGTGCCATCAGTGATTTTGGGGGCAACACTGAAGCTTTCTTT
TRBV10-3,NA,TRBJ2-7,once,CAISESRGGRSYEQYF,TGTGCCATCAGTGAGTCGAGAGGTGGTAGATCCTACGAGCAGTACTTC
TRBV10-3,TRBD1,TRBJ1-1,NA,CAIRGQGGGNTEAFF,TGTGCCATCAGAGGACAGGGGGGAGGGAACACTGAAGCTTTCTTT
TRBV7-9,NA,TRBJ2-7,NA,CASSRSLYEQYF,TGTGCCAGCAGCCGGAGTCTCTACGAGCAGTACTTC
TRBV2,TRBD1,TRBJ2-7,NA,CASGDRSSSYEQYF,TGTGCCAGCGGGGACAGGTCTTCTTCCTACGAGCAGTACTTC
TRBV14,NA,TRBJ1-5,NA,CASSQGEGQPQHF,TGTGCCAGCAGCCAAGGGGAGGGTCAGCCCCAGCATTTT
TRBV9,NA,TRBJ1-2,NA,CASRQTRGGGYTF,TGTGCCAGCAGGCAAACTCGGGGGGGTGGCTACACCTTC